This T cell receptor (beta chain) was documented in a study of T cells in Graves' hyperthyroidism and ophthalmopathy. General observations from the study: Blood shared most expanded thyroid clonotypes above 0.001. The model predicted ophthalmopathy a median approximately seven months before onset.

The diagnoses drew upon clinical symptoms, serum thyroxine and TRAb, thyroid ultrasound and orbital computed tomography. Each 10 ml fresh peripheral blood draw supplied the PBMCs. This clonotype was counted many times. Antigen specificity is unknown. Regions amplified from RNA transcripts were the TCR beta CDR3 regions. In the first-round RT-PCR of the TCR CDR3, the HTBI primer set was used. TCRdb ran MiXCR on the multiplex PCR reads and lists one entry per CDR3 protein. Found here are approximately 200,000 distinct CDR3 sequences, about 17% of them singletons; the top ten hold around two fifths. The CDR3 has 12 residues. Per the germline V gene, CDR1 is DFQATT and CDR2 is SNEGSKA (reference sequence). Between the trimmed V and J ends, which lost 3 bases and 3 bases, there was a span of 8 bases.

The sequence came from a man aged 35 to 55 with Graves' hyperthyroidism. The rearrangement uses TRBV20-1 and TRBJ1-2; D is ambiguous. The specimen was blood. The CDR3 loop reads CSASHDYYGYTF. The CDR3 DNA reads TGCAGTGCTAGTCACGATTACTATGGCTACACCTTC.